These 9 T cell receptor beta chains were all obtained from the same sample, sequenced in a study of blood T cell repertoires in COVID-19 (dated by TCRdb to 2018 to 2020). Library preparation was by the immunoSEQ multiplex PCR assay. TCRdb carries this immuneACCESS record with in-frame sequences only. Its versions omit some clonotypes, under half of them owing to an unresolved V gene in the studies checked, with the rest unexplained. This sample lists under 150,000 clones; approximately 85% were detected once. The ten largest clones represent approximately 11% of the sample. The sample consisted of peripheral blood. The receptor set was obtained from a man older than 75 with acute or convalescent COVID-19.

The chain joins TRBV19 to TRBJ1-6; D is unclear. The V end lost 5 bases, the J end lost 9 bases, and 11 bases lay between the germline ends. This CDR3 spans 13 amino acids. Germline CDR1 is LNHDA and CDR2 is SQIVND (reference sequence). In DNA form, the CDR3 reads TGTGCCAGTAGTTGGGAGCCCAGTTCACCCCTCCACTTT. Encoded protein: CASSWEPSSPLHF.

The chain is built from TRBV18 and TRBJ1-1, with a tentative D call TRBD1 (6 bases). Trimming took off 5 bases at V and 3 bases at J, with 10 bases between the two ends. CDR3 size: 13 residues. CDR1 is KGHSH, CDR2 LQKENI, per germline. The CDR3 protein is CASSGGKDTEAFF. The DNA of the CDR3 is TGTGCCAGCTCAGGGGGCAAGGACACTGAAGCTTTCTTT.

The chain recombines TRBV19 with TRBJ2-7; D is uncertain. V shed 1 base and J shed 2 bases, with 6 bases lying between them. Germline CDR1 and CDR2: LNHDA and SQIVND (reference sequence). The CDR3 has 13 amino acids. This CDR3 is CASSIAGPYEQYF. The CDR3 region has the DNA TGTGCCAGTAGTATAGCGGGTCCCTACGAGCAGTACTTC.

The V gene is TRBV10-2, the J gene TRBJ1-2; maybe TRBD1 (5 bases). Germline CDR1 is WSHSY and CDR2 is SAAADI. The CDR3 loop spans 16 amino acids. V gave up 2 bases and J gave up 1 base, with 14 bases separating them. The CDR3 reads CASSELQGKSNYGYTF. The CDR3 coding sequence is TGCGCCAGCAGTGAGCTCCAGGGAAAGAGTAACTATGGCTACACCTTC.

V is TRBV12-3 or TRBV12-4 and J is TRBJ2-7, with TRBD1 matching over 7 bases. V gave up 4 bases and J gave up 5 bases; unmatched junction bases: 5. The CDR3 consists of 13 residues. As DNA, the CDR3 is TGTGCCAGCAGTTCGTTACAGGGGAACGAGCAGTACTTC. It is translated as CASSSLQGNEQYF.

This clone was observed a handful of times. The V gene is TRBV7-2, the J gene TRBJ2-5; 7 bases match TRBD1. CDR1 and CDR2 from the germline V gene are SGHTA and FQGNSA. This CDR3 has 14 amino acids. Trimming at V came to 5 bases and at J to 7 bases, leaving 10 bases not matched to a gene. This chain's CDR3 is CASSPFRDSGTQYF. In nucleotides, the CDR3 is TGTGCCAGCAGCCCCTTCCGGGACAGTGGGACCCAGTACTTC.

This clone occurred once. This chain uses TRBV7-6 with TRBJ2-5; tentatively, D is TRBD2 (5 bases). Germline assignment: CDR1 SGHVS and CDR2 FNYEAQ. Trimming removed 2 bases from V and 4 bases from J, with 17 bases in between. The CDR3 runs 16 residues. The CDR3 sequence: CASSLSGGPASETQYF. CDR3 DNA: TGTGCCAGCAGCTTATCGGGCGGGCCGGCGTCAGAGACCCAGTACTTC.

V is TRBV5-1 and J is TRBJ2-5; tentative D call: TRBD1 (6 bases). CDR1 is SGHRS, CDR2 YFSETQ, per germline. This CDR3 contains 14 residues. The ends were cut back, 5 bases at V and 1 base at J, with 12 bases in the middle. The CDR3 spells CASSPGELQETQYF. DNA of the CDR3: TGCGCCAGCAGTCCAGGGGAGCTCCAAGAGACCCAGTACTTC.

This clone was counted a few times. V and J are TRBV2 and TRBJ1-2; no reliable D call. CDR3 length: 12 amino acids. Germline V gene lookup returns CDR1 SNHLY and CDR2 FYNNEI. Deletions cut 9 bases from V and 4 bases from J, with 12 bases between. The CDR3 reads CASLSLSYGYTF. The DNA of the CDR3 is TGTGCCAGTCTTTCACTGAGCTATGGCTACACCTTC.